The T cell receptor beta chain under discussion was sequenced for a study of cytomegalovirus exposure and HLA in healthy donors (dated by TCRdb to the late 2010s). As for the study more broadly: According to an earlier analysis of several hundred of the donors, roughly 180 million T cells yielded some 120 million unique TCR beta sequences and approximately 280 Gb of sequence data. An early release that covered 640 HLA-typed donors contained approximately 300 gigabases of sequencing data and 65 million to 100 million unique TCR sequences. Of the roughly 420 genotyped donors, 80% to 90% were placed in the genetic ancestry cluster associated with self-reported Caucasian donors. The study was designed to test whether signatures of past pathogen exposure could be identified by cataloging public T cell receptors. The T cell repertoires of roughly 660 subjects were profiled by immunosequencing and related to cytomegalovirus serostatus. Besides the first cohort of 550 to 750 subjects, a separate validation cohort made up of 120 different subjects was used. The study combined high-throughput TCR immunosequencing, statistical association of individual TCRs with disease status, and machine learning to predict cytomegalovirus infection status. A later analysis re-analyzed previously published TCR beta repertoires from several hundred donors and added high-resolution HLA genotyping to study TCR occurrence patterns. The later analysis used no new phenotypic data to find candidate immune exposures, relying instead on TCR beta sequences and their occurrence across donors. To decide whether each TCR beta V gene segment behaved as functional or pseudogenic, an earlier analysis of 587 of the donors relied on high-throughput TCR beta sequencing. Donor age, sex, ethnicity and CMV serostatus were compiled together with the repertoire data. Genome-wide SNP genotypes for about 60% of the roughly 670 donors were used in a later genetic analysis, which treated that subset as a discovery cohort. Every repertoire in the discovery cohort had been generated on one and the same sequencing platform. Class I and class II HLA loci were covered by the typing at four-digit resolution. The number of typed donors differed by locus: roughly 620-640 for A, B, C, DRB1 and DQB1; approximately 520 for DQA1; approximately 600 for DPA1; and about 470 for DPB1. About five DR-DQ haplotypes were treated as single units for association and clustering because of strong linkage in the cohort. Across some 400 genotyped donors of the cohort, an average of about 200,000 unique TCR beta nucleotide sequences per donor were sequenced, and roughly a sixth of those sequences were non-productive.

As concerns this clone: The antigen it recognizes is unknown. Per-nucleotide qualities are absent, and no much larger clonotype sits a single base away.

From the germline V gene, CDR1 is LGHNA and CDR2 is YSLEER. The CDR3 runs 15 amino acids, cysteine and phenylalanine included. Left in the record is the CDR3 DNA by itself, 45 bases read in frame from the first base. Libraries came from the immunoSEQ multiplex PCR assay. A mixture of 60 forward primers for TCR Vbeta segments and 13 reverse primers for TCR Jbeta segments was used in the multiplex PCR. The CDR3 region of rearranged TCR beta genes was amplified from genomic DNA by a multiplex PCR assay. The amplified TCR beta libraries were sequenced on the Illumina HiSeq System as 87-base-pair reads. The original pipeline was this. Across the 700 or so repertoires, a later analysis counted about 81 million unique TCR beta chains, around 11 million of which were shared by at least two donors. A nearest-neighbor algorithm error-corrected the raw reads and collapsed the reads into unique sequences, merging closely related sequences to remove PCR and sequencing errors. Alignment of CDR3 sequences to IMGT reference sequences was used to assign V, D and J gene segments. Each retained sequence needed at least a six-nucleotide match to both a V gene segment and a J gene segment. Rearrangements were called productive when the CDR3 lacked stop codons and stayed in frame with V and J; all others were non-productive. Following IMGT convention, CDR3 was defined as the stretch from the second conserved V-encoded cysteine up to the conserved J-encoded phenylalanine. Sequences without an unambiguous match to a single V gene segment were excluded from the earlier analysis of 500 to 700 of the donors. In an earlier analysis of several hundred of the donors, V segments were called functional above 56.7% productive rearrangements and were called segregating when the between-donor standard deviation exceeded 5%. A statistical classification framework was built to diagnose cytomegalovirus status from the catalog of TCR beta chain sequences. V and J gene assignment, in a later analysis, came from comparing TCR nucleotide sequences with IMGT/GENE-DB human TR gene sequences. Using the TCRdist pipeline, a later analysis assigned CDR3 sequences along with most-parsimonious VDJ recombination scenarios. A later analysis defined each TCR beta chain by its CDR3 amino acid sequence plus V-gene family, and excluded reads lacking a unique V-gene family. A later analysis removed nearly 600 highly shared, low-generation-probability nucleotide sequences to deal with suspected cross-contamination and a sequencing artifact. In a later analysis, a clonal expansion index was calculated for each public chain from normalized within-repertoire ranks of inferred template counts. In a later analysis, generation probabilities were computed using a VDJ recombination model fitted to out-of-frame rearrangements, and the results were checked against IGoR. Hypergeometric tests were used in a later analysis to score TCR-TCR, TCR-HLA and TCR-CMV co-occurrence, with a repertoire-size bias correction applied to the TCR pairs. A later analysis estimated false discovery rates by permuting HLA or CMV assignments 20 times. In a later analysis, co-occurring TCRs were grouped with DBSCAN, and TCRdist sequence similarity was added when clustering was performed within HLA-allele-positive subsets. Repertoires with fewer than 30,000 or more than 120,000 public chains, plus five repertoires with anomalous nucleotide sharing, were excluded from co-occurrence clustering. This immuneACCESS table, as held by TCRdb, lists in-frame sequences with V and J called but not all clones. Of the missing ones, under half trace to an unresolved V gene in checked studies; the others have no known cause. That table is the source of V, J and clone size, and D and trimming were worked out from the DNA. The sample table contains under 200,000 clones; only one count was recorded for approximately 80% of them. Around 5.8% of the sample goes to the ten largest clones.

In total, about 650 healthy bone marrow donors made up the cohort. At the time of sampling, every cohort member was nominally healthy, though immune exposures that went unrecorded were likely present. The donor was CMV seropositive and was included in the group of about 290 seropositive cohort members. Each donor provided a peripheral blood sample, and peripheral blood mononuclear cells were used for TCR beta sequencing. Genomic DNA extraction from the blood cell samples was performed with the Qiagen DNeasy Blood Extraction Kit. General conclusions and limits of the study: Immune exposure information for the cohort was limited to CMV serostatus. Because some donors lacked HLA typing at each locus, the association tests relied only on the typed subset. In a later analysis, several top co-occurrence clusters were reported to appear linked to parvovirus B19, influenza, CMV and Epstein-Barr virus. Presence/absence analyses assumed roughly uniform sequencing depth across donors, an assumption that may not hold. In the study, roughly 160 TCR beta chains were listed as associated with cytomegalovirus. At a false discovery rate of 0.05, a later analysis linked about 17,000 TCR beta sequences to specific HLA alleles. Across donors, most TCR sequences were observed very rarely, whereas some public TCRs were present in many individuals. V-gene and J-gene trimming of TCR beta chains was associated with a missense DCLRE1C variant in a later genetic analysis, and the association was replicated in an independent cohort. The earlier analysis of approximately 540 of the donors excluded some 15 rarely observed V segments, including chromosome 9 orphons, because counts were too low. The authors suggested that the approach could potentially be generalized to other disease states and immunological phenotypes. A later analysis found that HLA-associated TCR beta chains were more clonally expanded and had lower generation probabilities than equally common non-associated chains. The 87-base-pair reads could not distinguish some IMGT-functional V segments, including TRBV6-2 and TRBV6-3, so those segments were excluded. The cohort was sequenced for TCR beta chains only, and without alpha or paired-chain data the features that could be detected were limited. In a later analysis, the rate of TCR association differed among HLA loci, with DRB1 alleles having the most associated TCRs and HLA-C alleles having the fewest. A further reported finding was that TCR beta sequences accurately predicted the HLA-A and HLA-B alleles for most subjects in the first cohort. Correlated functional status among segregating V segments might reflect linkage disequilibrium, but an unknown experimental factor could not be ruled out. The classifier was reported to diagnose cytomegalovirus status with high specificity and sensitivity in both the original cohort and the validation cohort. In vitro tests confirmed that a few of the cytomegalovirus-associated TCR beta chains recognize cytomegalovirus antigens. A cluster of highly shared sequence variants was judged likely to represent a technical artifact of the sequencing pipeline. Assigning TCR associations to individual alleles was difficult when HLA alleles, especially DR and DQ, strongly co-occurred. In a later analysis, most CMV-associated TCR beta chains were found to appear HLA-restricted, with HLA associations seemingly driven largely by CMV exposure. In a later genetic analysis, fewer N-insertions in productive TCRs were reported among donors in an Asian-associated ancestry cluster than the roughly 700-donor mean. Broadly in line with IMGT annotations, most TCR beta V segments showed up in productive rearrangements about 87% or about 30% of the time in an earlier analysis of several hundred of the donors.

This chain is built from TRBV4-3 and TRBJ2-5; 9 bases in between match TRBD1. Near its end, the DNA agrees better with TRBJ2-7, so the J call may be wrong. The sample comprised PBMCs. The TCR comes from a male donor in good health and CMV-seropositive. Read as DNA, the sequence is TGCGCCAGCAGCGCCCGGGGACAGGGTACCTACGAGCAGTACTTC. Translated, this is CASSARGQGTYEQYF.